Listed here is a single TCR beta chain. What it recognizes is unknown. The data were taken from a study of identical twins. General study results and limits: Twin sharing of out-of-frame TCR alpha was underestimated by models in monozygotic pairs.

TCRdb called the 5' RACE reads again in MiXCR, with one record for every CDR3 protein. The data show about 220,000 distinct CDR3 sequences, about 7.5% seen once. The length of the CDR3 is 14 residues. With 3 bases removed from V and 4 bases from J, the gap between germline ends came to 10 bases. The data also belong to a second study, concerning yellow fever vaccine responses in identical twins.

The clonotype originates from a young woman in good health. The genes are TRBV12-3 or TRBV12-4 and TRBJ1-5; possibly TRBD1 for D (5 bases). The specimen was CD8+ T cells sorted from blood. CDR3 nucleotide sequence: TGTGCCAGCAGTTTGCGGGGCCGAAATCAGCCCCAGCATTTT. Residues: CASSLRGRNQPQHF.